This T cell receptor beta chain was identified during a study of CD8+CD57+ T cells in acquired aplastic anemia. General study findings and limits: Patients were compared with controls for CD8+ Simpson's diversity, and no significant difference emerged.

In the case of this clonotype: The antigen is not known.

Profiles of TCR beta VDJ and CDR3 were generated from a genomic DNA template. TCRdb reanalysed the reads using MiXCR and keeps one entry per CDR3 protein. The repertoire holds about 150,000 distinct CDR3 sequences, with 48% as singletons. Selection for sequencing was limited to patients who had shown CD8+CD57+ cell expansion by flow cytometry. The receptor was derived from a human donor with aplastic anemia. Sample: sorted CD4+, CD8+, or CD8+CD57+ T cells (not recorded which) from PBMCs.

The CDR3 loop is CAISAPGGPGGYEQYF. The CDR3 coding sequence is TGTGCCATCAGTGCCCCAGGAGGGCCAGGGGGCTACGAGCAGTACTTC. The rearrangement joins TRBV10-3 to TRBJ2-7, with a tentative D call TRBD1 (7 bases). The V gene's germline CDR1 is ENHRY and CDR2 SYGVKD. This CDR3 is 16 amino acids long. Trimming stripped 4 bases from V and 3 bases from J, with 19 bases between.